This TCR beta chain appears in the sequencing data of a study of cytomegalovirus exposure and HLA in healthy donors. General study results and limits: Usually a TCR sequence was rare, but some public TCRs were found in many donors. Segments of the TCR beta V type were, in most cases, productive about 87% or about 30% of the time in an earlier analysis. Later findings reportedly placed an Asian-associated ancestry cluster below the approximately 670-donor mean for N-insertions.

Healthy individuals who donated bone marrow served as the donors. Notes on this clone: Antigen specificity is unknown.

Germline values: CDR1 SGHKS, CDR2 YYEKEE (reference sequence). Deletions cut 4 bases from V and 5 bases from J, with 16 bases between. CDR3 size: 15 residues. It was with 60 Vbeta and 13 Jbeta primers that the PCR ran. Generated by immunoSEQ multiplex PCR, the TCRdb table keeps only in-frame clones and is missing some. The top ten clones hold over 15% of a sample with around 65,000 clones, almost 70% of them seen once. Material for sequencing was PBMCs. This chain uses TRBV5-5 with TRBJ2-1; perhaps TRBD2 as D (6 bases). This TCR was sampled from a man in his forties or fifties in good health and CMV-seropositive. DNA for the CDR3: TGTGCCAGCAGCCCGGAGTCGGGGGTCCACAATGAGCAGTTCTTC. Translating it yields CASSPESGVHNEQFF. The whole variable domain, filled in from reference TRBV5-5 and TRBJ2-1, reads DAGVTQSPTHLIKTRGQQVTLRCSPISGHKSVSWYQQVLGQGPQFIFQYYEKEERGRGNFPDRFSARQFPNYSSELNVNALLLGDSALYLCASSPESGVHNEQFFGPGTRLTVL.